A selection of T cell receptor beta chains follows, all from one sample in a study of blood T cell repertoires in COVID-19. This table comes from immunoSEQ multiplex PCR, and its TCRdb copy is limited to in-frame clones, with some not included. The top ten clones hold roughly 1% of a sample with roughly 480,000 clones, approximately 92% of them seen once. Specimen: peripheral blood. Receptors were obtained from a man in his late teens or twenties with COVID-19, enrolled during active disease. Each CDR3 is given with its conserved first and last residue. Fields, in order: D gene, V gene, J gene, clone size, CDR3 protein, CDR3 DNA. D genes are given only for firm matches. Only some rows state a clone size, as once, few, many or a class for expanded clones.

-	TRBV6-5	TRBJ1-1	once	CASSYSSQVGDTEAFF	TGTGCCAGCAGTTACAGTTCCCAGGTGGGTGACACTGAAGCTTTCTTT
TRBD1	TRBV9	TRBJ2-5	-	CASSGDRAGFKTQYF	TGTGCCAGCAGCGGGGACAGGGCCGGGTTCAAGACCCAGTACTTC
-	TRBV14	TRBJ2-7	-	CASSQAWGTTQF	TGTGCCAGCAGCCAAGCGTGGGGCACCACCCAATTC
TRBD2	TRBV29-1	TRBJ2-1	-	CSIGAGRKGEQFF	TGCAGCATTGGGGCCGGGAGGAAGGGTGAGCAGTTCTTC
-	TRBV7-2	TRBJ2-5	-	CASSSHAKETQYF	TGTGCCAGCAGCTCCCATGCGAAAGAGACCCAGTACTTC
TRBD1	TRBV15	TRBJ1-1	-	CATSRDRGYTEAFF	TGTGCCACCAGCAGGGACAGGGGATACACTGAAGCTTTCTTT
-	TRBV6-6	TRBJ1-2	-	CASSYSERGNGYTF	TGTGCCAGCAGTTACTCGGAGAGGGGGAATGGCTACACCTTC
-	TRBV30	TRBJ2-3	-	CAWSVKATDTQYF	TGTGCCTGGAGTGTAAAAGCGACAGATACGCAGTATTTT
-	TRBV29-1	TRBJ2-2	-	CSVAANTGELFF	TGCAGCGTTGCAGCGAACACCGGGGAGCTGTTTTTT
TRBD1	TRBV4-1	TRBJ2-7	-	CASSQAPGQGIYEQYF	TGCGCCAGCAGCCAAGCTCCGGGACAGGGGATCTACGAGCAGTACTTC
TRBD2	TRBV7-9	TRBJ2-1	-	CASSFPRVAGVGNEQFF	TGTGCCAGCAGCTTCCCCAGGGTAGCGGGAGTAGGGAATGAGCAGTTCTTC
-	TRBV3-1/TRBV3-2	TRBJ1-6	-	CASSPGHFSYNSPLHF	TGTGCCAGCAGCCCGGGACACTTCTCCTATAATTCACCCCTCCACTTT
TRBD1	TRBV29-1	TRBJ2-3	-	CSVARDRGSTDTQYF	TGCAGCGTAGCCAGGGACAGGGGGAGCACAGATACGCAGTATTTT
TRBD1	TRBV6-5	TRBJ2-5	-	CASTFGQGEETQYF	TGTGCCAGCACGTTTGGTCAGGGGGAAGAGACCCAGTACTTC
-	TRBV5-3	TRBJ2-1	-	CARSLVLKEHNEQFF	TGTGCCAGAAGCTTGGTACTAAAGGAGCACAATGAGCAGTTCTTC
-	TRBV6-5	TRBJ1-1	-	CASTQGPEAFF	TGTGCCAGCACCCAGGGCCCTGAAGCTTTCTTT
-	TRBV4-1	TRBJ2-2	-	CASSQRPQDTGELFF	TGCGCCAGCAGCCAACGGCCCCAGGACACCGGGGAGCTGTTTTTT
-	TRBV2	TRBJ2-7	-	CASSDPPGDEQYF	TGTGCCAGCAGTGACCCGCCGGGGGATGAGCAGTACTTC
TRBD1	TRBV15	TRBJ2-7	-	CATSRKGGTGVLQYF	TGTGCCACCAGCAGAAAAGGCGGGACAGGGGTTTTGCAGTACTTC
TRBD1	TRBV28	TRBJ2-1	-	CASSTYGTGGINEQFF	TGTGCCAGCAGTACCTACGGGACAGGGGGCATAAATGAGCAGTTCTTC
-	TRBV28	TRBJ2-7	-	CASSLRGYEQYF	TGTGCCAGCAGTTTACGAGGTTACGAGCAGTACTTC
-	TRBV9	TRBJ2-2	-	CASEIGDTGELFF	TGTGCCAGCGAGATCGGGGACACCGGGGAGCTGTTTTTT
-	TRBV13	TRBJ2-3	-	CASSSRGWGTDTQYF	TGTGCCAGCAGCTCCCGAGGCTGGGGCACAGATACGCAGTATTTT
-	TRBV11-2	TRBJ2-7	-	CASSSTEQGWQYF	TGTGCCAGCAGCAGCACGGAGCAGGGTTGGCAGTACTTC